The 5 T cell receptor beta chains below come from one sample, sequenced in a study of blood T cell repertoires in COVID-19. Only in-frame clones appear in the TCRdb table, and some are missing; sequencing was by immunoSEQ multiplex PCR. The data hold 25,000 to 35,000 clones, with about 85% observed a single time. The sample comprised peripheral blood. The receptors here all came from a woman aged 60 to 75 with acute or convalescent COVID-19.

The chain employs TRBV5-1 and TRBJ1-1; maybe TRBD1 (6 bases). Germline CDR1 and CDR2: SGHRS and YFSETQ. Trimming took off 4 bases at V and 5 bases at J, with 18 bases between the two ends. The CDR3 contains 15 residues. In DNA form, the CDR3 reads TGCGCCAGCAGCACCTGGGACACCCGTGGAACTGAAGCTTTCTTT. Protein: CASSTWDTRGTEAFF. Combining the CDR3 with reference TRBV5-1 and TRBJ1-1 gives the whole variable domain KAGVTQTPRYLIKTRGQQVTLSCSPISGHRSVSWYQQTPGQGLQFLFEYFSETQRNKGNFPGRFSGRQFSNSRSEMNVSTLELGDSALYLCASSTWDTRGTEAFFGQGTRLTVV.

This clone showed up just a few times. CDR3 in DNA: TGTGCCAGCAGCGGAGTTACAGGGAGGGGTCAGCCCCAGCATTTT. It codes for CASSGVTGRGQPQHF. The chain uses TRBV2 and TRBJ1-5; D possibly corresponds to TRBD1 (6 bases). The V gene's germline CDR1 is SNHLY and CDR2 FYNNEI. This CDR3 has 15 amino acids. The V end was cut by 6 bases, the J end by 6 bases, with 18 bases between. Full variable domain (missing parts from reference TRBV2 and TRBJ1-5): EPEVTQTPSHQVTQMGQEVILRCVPISNHLYFYWYRQILGQKVEFLVSFYNNEISEKSEIFDDQFSVERPDGSNFTLKIRSTKLEDSAMYFCASSGVTGRGQPQHFGDGTRLSIL.

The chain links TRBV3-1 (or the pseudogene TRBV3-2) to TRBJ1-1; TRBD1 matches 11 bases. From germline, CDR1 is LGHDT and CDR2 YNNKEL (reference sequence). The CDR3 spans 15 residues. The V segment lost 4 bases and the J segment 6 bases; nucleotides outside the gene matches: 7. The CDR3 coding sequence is TGTGCCAGCAGCCGCGGGGACAGGGGGGCGGCTGAAGCTTTCTTT. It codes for CASSRGDRGAAEAFF.

The CDR3 region is CSVVQYTEAFF. The CDR3 DNA reads TGCAGCGTTGTTCAGTACACTGAAGCTTTCTTT. The genes are TRBV29-1 and TRBJ1-1; D remains unclear. CDR3 length equals 11 residues. Germline values: CDR1 SQVTM, CDR2 ANQGSEA. Trimming took 4 bases from V and 3 from J, leaving 6 bases between them.

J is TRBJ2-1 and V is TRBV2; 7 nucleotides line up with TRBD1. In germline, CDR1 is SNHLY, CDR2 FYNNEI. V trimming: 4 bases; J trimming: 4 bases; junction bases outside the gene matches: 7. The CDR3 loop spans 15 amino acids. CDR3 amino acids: CASSVGRGSYNEQFF. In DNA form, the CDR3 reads TGTGCCAGCAGTGTGGGCAGGGGGTCGTACAATGAGCAGTTCTTC.